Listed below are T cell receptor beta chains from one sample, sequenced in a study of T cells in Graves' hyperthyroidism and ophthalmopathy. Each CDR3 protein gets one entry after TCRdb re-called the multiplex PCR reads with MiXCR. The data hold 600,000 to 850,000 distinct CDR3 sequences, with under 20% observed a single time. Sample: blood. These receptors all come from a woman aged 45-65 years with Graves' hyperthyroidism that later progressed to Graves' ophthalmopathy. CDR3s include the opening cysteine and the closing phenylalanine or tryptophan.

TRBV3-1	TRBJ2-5	CASSQDLLAGGQETQYF
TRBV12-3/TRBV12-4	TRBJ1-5	CASSSQGEISNQPQHF
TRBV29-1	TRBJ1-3	CSVKNPGQETGPIYF
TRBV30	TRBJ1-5	CAWSLDRADQPQHF
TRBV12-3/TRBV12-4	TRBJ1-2	CASRHRDRNYGYTF
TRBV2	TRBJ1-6	CASSEAGGQANRDSPLHF
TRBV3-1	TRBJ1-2	CASSQTSGTRGYTF
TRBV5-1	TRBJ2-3	CASRDQVDTQYF
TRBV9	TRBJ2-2	CASSSLAGGPGELFF
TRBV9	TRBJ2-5	CASSVGPAQETQYF
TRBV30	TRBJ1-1	CAWSVYGDLGTEAFF
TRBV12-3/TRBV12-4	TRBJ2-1	CASSSYRDTEFF
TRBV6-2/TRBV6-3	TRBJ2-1	CASSYPLAGGPLNEQFF
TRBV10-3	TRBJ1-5	CAISDPGLNQPQHF
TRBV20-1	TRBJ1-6	CSAKIFGTVVSPLHF
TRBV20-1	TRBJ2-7	CSARVWDRGPYEQYF
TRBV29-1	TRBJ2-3	CSVEVFSGAEDTQYF
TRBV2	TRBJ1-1	CASSATGGRGTEAFF
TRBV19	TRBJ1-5	CASSIEALGVNSNQPQHF
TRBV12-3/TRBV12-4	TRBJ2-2	CASTPFWDGPGELFF
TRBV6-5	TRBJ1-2	CASSYGWTYGYTF
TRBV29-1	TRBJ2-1	CSGFGSRAARDDEQFF
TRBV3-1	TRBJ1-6	CASSQDLWGNSPLHF
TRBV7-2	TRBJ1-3	CASSRDPLNTIYF
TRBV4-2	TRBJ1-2	CASSQDRGRLGYTF
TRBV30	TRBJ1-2	CAWSEGANYGYTF